This T cell receptor (beta chain) was sequenced during a study of cytomegalovirus exposure and HLA in healthy donors. The CDR3 loop spans 16 amino acids. Germline-derived CDR1 and CDR2 are SGHTA and FQGNSA. V dropped 1 base and J dropped 3 bases, with 13 bases sitting between them. Findings and caveats of the study: Cytomegalovirus association was listed for about 170 TCR beta chains. Among the sequence variants, a highly shared cluster was likely an artifact of sequencing. The authors excluded some V segments, including TRBV6-2 and TRBV6-3, as indistinguishable. Among the CMV-associated chains, a few were confirmed in vitro as specific for CMV antigens.

A note on this clone: Its matching antigen is unknown.

Primers included in the PCR were 60 Vbeta and 13 Jbeta primers. Produced via immunoSEQ multiplex PCR; TCRdb's table is partial and in-frame only. This sample has around 200,000 clones, with 75% to 85% found just once. This TCR was recovered from a boy aged 5-17 years in good health and CMV-seronegative. This chain connects TRBV7-2 to TRBJ2-1, with D uncertain. The sample consisted of PBMCs. CDR3 nucleotide sequence: TGTGCCAGCAGCTTAGGGTCAGGCTCCTACTACAATGAGCAGTTCTTC. Its protein product is CASSLGSGSYYNEQFF. Supplemented by reference TRBV7-2 and TRBJ2-1, the full variable domain reads GAGVSQSPSNKVTEKGKDVELRCDPISGHTALYWYRQSLGQGLEFLIYFQGNSAPDKSGLPSDRFSAERTGGSVSTLTIQRTQQEDSAVYLCASSLGSGSYYNEQFFGPGTRLTVL.